These 5 T cell receptor beta chains were all obtained from the same sample, sequenced in a study of T cell responses to AZD1222 COVID-19 vaccine. Data came from immunoSEQ multiplex PCR; TCRdb stores just in-frame clones and leaves some out. The repertoire holds 160,000 or so clones, with around 86% as singletons. The material sequenced was peripheral blood, taken 28 days after the second AZD1222 dose. These receptors all stem from an adult who received the AZD1222 COVID-19 vaccine.

The chain is built from TRBV2 and TRBJ2-3, with D perhaps given as TRBD1 or TRBD2 (5 bases each). There are 15 residues in the CDR3. Germline-derived CDR1 and CDR2 are SNHLY and FYNNEI. V gave up 7 bases and J gave up 2 bases, with 16 bases separating them. This CDR3 is CASIRGDGDTDTQYF. CDR3 DNA: TGTGCCAGCATTCGAGGGGACGGAGACACAGATACGCAGTATTTT.

Remarks on this clone: Additional DNA sequences in this sample encode the identical CDR3. The genes are TRBV6-5 and TRBJ2-6; D is unresolved. This CDR3 contains 16 residues. Germline CDR1 and CDR2: MNHEY and SVGAGI. Trimming pared 0 bases from V and 1 base from J, leaving 7 bases between. DNA of the CDR3: TGTGCCAGCAGTTACTCGTATGAATCTGGGGCCAACGTCCTGACTTTC. The encoded protein is CASSYSYESGANVLTF.

The J gene is TRBJ2-7, the V gene TRBV5-4, with 14 bases lining up with TRBD2. After removal of 4 bases from V and 6 bases from J, the junction contained 6 bases not matched to a gene. The CDR3 contains 15 residues. Germline assignment: CDR1 SGHNT and CDR2 YYREEE (reference sequence). The CDR3 nucleotides read TGTGCCAGCAGCCGACTAGCGGGAGGGCCGGGCGAGCAGTACTTC. Encoded protein: CASSRLAGGPGEQYF.

The genes are TRBV7-2 and TRBJ2-2; TRBD2 is a possible D gene (6 bases). Germline-derived CDR1 and CDR2 are SGHTA and FQGNSA. The CDR3 spans 15 residues. Trimming cost V 2 bases and J 3 bases, with 10 bases left between them. The CDR3 nucleotides are TGTGCCAGCAGCTTACTGGCGGGACACACCGGGGAGCTGTTTTTT. Amino acids: CASSLLAGHTGELFF.

A few counts support this clone. CDR3 amino acids: CASSPLAGGAGETQYF. CDR3 DNA: TGTGCCAGCAGCCCCCTAGCGGGAGGGGCGGGAGAGACCCAGTACTTC. This chain joins TRBV7-6 and TRBJ2-5, with 12 bases identical to TRBD2. CDR3 size: 16 residues. The V segment lost 5 bases and the J segment 4 bases; nucleotides outside the gene matches: 8. In germline, CDR1 is SGHVS, CDR2 FNYEAQ.